What follows are 2 T cell receptor beta chains derived from one specimen sequenced in a study of blood T cells in healthy people across ages. PCR was performed a second time for about 6 to 12 cycles using a sample-barcoded 5' primer and a J-beta primer mix. TCRdb reprocessed the 5' RACE reads via MiXCR and lists one record per CDR3 protein. This sample has 1.5 million to 2 million distinct CDR3 sequences, with 30% to 35% found just once. The specimen sequenced was blood. The receptors were sampled from a young woman in good health.

This clonotype was seen only a few times. The rearrangement joins TRBV3-1 to TRBJ1-1, with D maybe TRBD1 (5 bases). The CDR3 has 15 residues. In germline, CDR1 is LGHDT, CDR2 YNNKEL (reference sequence). The V end lost 3 bases, the J end lost 7 bases, and 18 bases lay between the germline ends. The CDR3 nucleotides read TGTGCCAGCAGCCATCACCTGAAAATGGGGGATGAAGCTTTCTTT. Translating gives CASSHHLKMGDEAFF.

In DNA, the CDR3 is TGTGCCAGCAACCCCGGGACTAGCGATTACAATGAGCAGTTCTTC. Translation: CASNPGTSDYNEQFF. This chain links TRBV12-3 or TRBV12-4 with TRBJ2-1, with 10 bases lining up with TRBD2. The junction had 7 bases not matched to a gene; V was cut back by 7 bases and J by 4 bases. This CDR3 has 15 residues.